The TCR beta chain under discussion was sequenced for a study of shared clonotypes between healthy human individuals. Study at large: Every donor yielded three CD4 naive, three CD4 memory, two CD8 naive and one CD8 memory plate.

In its sample, this clone was seen once. In the source study's methods: Junction-only immunoSEQ sequences carried no quality scores, so filtering differed. Assay: immunoSEQ multiplex PCR; the TCRdb copy retains only in-frame clones and omits some. V, J and clone size were drawn from that table, and D and trimming were deduced from the DNA. The sample consists of 2 million to 2.5 million clones, more than 85% of them appearing once. J gave up 6 bases and V 2 bases, and 9 bases lay outside the gene matches. CDR1 SQVTM and CDR2 ANQGSEA come from the germline V gene. CDR3 length equals 15 residues. The rearrangement joins TRBV29-1 to TRBJ2-7; 11 bases line up with TRBD2. This clonotype was obtained from a man aged 18-30 years in good health. Some clones in this sample may be carry-over from other donors' samples. Sequencing was performed on naive CD4+ T cells from PBMCs. Specified subset: CD45RA+ positively selected. In DNA form, the CDR3 reads TGCAGCGTTGAAAGGTTACTAGCGGGAGTCGGCGAGCAGTACTTC. Its translation: CSVERLLAGVGEQYF.